This T cell receptor beta chain was found in a study of blood T cell repertoires in COVID-19. Looking at the study overall: Italy, Spain and the United States were the sources of the convalescent and acute COVID-19 samples. T cells, B-cell-depleted T cells, or PBMCs provided the cDNA or gDNA that served as material.

V was clipped by 3 bases and J by 2 bases, with 4 bases between them. The CDR3 is 12 amino acids. How the authors handled the data: Reference gene primers were amplified, and this amplification served to estimate nucleated cell counts. Produced via immunoSEQ multiplex PCR; TCRdb's table is partial and in-frame only. V and J calls and clone size are given by that table; D and trimming were obtained from the DNA. Among 130,000 to 150,000 clones listed, more than 75% were seen once. The receptor was isolated from a woman aged 70-85 years with COVID-19, enrolled during active disease. Sequencing used peripheral blood. This chain links TRBV12-3 or TRBV12-4 with TRBJ1-1; D ambiguous. CDR3 DNA: TGTGCCAGCAGTTTTAGTAACACTGAAGCTTTCTTT. Encoded protein: CASSFSNTEAFF.